A single sample gave rise to the 13 T cell receptor beta chains below, sequenced in a study of blood T cell repertoires in COVID-19. Only in-frame clones appear in the TCRdb table, and some are missing; sequencing was by immunoSEQ multiplex PCR. The repertoire consists of some 210,000 clones, with 92% occurring once and the leading ten covering around 1.2%. Input material: peripheral blood. The receptor source for this set is a man aged 25-45 years with acute or convalescent COVID-19.

J is TRBJ2-5 and V is TRBV6-6, with 7 bases matching TRBD1. J lost 5 bases, V lost 6 bases, and 6 bases had no gene match. CDR3 length: 13 amino acids. Germline values: CDR1 MNHNY, CDR2 SVGAGI (reference sequence). The chain's CDR3 is CASSRGGLETQYF. CDR3 DNA sequence: TGTGCCAGCAGCCGAGGGGGCCTTGAGACCCAGTACTTC.

This chain uses TRBV15 with TRBJ2-5; 14 nucleotides align to TRBD2. The V gene's germline CDR1 is LNHNV and CDR2 YYDKDF (reference sequence). Trimming took 4 bases from V and 4 from J; bases not matched to a gene: 14. CDR3 length: 19 residues. CDR3 DNA: TGTGCCACCAGCACCGCCGGGACTAGCGGGAGAATGGGTGGAGAGACCCAGTACTTC. Amino acids: CATSTAGTSGRMGGETQYF.

The chain recombines TRBV11-2 with TRBJ1-5; D remains ambiguous. The CDR3 covers 13 residues. CDR1 is SGHAT, CDR2 FQNNGV, per germline. V was shortened by 3 bases and J by 3 bases, with 6 bases between the two germline ends. The CDR3 sequence: CASSFGNNQPQHF. The CDR3 nucleotides are TGTGCCAGCAGCTTCGGTAACAATCAGCCCCAGCATTTT.

The genes are TRBV5-1 and TRBJ2-3; D possibly corresponds to TRBD1 (6 bases). The V and J ends lost 3 bases and 4 bases respectively, with 15 bases between them. The CDR3 spans 15 residues. The germline V gene encodes CDR1 SGHRS and CDR2 YFSETQ. CDR3 nucleotide sequence: TGCGCCAGCAGCTCAACAGGGATACGTCCAGATACGCAGTATTTT. As protein: CASSSTGIRPDTQYF.

This clone was seen just once. The chain links TRBV14 to TRBJ1-1; maybe TRBD1 (6 bases). Germline values: CDR1 SGHDN, CDR2 FVKESK. The length of the CDR3 is 14 residues. With 3 bases removed from V and 1 base from J, the gap between germline ends came to 9 bases. CDR3 DNA sequence: TGTGCCAGCAGCCATTGGGGGCAGAACACTGAAGCTTTCTTT. Translated: CASSHWGQNTEAFF.

The chain is built from TRBV11-2 and TRBJ2-1, with D uncertain. Germline CDR1 is SGHAT and CDR2 is FQNNGV. The V end was cut by 8 bases, the J end by 3 bases, with 17 bases between. CDR3 length: 15 amino acids. Here the CDR3 DNA reads TGTGCCAGCTCGGAACTGACTGGAGTCTACAATGAGCAGTTCTTC. Protein product: CASSELTGVYNEQFF.

The chain has TRBV6-6 and TRBJ1-3, with unresolved D. This CDR3 region has 15 residues. From germline, CDR1 is MNHNY and CDR2 SVGAGI (reference sequence). Trimming left V 5 bases short and J 1 base short, with 12 bases between. The CDR3 protein is CASSDAGVSGNTIYF. DNA for the CDR3: TGTGCCAGCAGTGACGCCGGGGTTTCTGGAAACACCATATATTTT.

The genes are TRBV5-6 and TRBJ2-7; perhaps TRBD2 as D (6 bases). Germline V gene lookup returns CDR1 SGHDT and CDR2 YYEEEE. Trimming took off 4 bases at V and 2 bases at J, with 13 bases between the two ends. The CDR3 is 14 residues long. CDR3 DNA: TGTGCCAGCAGCCCGGGACTGGGGGCCTACGAGCAGTACTTC. Translating it yields CASSPGLGAYEQYF.

The rearrangement joins TRBV5-4 to TRBJ2-1; the match to TRBD2 covers 11 bases. Germline CDR1 and CDR2: SGHNT and YYREEE (reference sequence). Germline trimming cut 4 bases from V and 4 bases from J; bases unmatched to any gene: 7. The CDR3 is made up of 16 amino acids. CDR3 nucleotide sequence: TGTGCCAGCAGCCCAAATAGCGGGAGGGTGTACAATGAGCAGTTCTTC. It encodes CASSPNSGRVYNEQFF.

The rearrangement uses TRBV5-4 and TRBJ1-3; 7 bases map to TRBD1. V was pared by 3 bases and J by 4 bases, with 4 bases of the junction left unmatched. CDR3 length: 14 amino acids. Germline assignment: CDR1 SGHNT and CDR2 YYREEE (reference sequence). The CDR3 DNA follows: TGTGCCAGCAGCTCGACAGGGTGGGGAAACACCATATATTTT. Protein sequence: CASSSTGWGNTIYF.

The rearrangement uses TRBV19 and TRBJ2-1; D is perhaps TRBD2 (5 bases). The V end was cut by 6 bases, the J end by 0 bases, with 12 bases between. The CDR3 is 15 residues long. The germline CDR1 and CDR2 sequences are LNHDA and SQIVND (reference sequence). The CDR3 protein is CASRGSGISYNEQFF. The DNA of the CDR3 is TGTGCCAGTAGGGGGTCGGGGATCTCCTACAATGAGCAGTTCTTC.

This chain joins TRBV7-3 and TRBJ2-1; maybe TRBD2 (6 bases). Germline V lookup: CDR1 SGHTA, CDR2 FQGTGA. The CDR3 length is 15 residues. With 6 bases removed from V and 0 bases from J, the gap between germline ends came to 12 bases. CDR3 sequence (DNA): TGTGCCAGCAGAGAGACGGGGGACTCCTACAATGAGCAGTTCTTC. Amino acids: CASRETGDSYNEQFF.

The chain carries TRBV7-3 and TRBJ2-5; 9 nucleotides align to TRBD1. This CDR3 has 14 residues. Germline V CDR1 and CDR2: SGHTA, FQGTGA. V lost 5 bases, J lost 10 bases, and 11 bases stayed unmatched. The CDR3 region has the DNA TGTGCCAGCAGCCCAGGGACAGGGAGAAGTGGCCAGTACTTC. Residues: CASSPGTGRSGQYF. Filled out from reference TRBV7-3 and TRBJ2-5, the complete variable domain reads GAGVSQTPSNKVTEKGKYVELRCDPISGHTALYWYRQSLGQGPEFLIYFQGTGAADDSGLPNDRFFAVRPEGSVSTLKIQRTERGDSAVYLCASSPGTGRSGQYFGPGTRLLVL.